This T cell receptor beta chain emerged from a study of shared clonotypes between healthy human individuals. Findings of the study overall: It was expected that sequencing depth would affect clonotype sharing among donors.

Partitioning of CD4+ cells yielded a CD45RA+ naive subset and a CD45RA-negative memory subset. V dropped 6 bases and J dropped 4 bases, with 19 bases sitting between them. This CDR3 is built from 15 residues. Every immunoSEQ plate was one replicate of a subset's evenly spread DNA. Authors' data handling: Sequence data from immunoSEQ were junction-only and lacked quality scores; consequently, filtering differed. Data came from immunoSEQ multiplex PCR; TCRdb stores just in-frame clones and leaves some out. V and J calls and clone size follow that table, whereas D and trimming were derived from the DNA. The sample lists 2,500,000 or so clones; 85% to 95% were seen once. Worth noting for this clone: Its target is not known.

Input material: naive CD4+ T cells from PBMCs. Subset in this sample: CD45RA+ positively selected. J is TRBJ1-2 and V is TRBV5-3; D is unclear. TRBV5-3 is given ORF status, its function remaining uncertain. The sequence came from a man between 18 and 35 years old in good health. Some clones in this sample may be carry-over from other donors' samples. CDR3 nucleotide sequence: TGTGCCAGAACACATTCAGTGAGAAAGACCTATGGCTACACCTTC. It encodes CARTHSVRKTYGYTF.